The clone carrying this TCR beta chain has just one count. This sample was taken from a study of blood T cell repertoires in COVID-19. Study overall: Some COVID-19 samples were acute and others convalescent; all came from the United States, Italy and Spain. PBMCs, B-cell-depleted T cells, or T cells provided the cDNA or gDNA that made up the material.

Participants, roughly 18 to 89 years old, spanned about two dozen US areas. Donors were grouped by their self-reported clinical history. Clones were read by immunoSEQ multiplex PCR, and TCRdb kept only the in-frame ones, dropping some. This repertoire shows approximately 220,000 clones, less than 90% found once; its top ten account for 2.6%. This clonotype originated in a woman under 40 who had recovered from COVID-19. The specimen sequenced was PBMCs or T cells enriched from blood (not recorded which).

The CDR3 DNA is TGCGCCAGCAGTCCTCTTGAGGGACTAGCGAGCAACGAGCAGTACTTC. It specifies CASSPLEGLASNEQYF. The V gene is TRBV5-1, the J gene TRBJ2-7; 10 bases map to TRBD2. Looked up from germline, CDR1 is SGHRS and CDR2 is YFSETQ. The CDR3 runs 16 residues. J lost 5 bases, V lost 5 bases, and 13 bases had no gene match. Filled out from reference TRBV5-1 and TRBJ2-7, the complete variable domain reads KAGVTQTPRYLIKTRGQQVTLSCSPISGHRSVSWYQQTPGQGLQFLFEYFSETQRNKGNFPGRFSGRQFSNSRSEMNVSTLELGDSALYLCASSPLEGLASNEQYFGPGTRLTVT.